This TCR beta chain was identified in a study of blood T cell repertoires in COVID-19. Study in general: Sites in the United States, Italy and Spain provided acute and convalescent COVID-19 samples. T cells, B-cell-depleted T cells, or PBMCs supplied cDNA or gDNA.

CDR3 size: 15 residues. Per the original data handling: For nucleated cells, counts were estimated from reference gene primer amplification. Assay: immunoSEQ multiplex PCR; the TCRdb copy retains only in-frame clones and omits some. V, J and clone size derive from that table, while D and trimming were established from the DNA sequence. The sample lists some 250,000 clones, 70% to 90% seen once, with less than 4% in the top ten. Sequenced input: peripheral blood. The TCR originated in a woman younger than 45 who had recovered from COVID-19. The chain uses TRBV21-1 and TRBJ2-5; TRBD2, the table's D call, was not compared with the DNA. TRBV21-1 is tagged as a pseudogene. CDR3 residues: CASSKESPHQETQYF. DNA of the CDR3: TGTGCCAGCAGCAAAGAGAGTCCTCACCAAGAGACCCAGTACTTC.